This T cell receptor (beta chain) was documented in a study of human T cells and chemical hapten exposure. Notes on the study in general: After DPC sensitization, TCRs above 1 in 1000 frequency showed no change.

Library construction involved attaching unique molecular identifiers to individual cDNA molecules, which allowed quantitative, reproducible TCR counting. As processed by the authors: Per-sample TCR counts ranged from roughly 23,224 to 750,000, median roughly 96,000. In TCRdb, the 5' RACE reads were re-called with MiXCR into one record per CDR3 protein. TCRdb assigned the V and J calls; the authors' analysis was not used. The data contain about 81,000 distinct CDR3 sequences, more than 7.5% of them singletons. This clonotype was counted at least ten times. What it binds is unknown. Unfractionated whole blood served as the source for total RNA extraction. The V segment lost 9 bases and the J segment 5 bases; nucleotides outside the gene matches: 5. The length of the CDR3 is 13 residues. Looked up from germline, CDR1 is MNHEY and CDR2 is SMNVEV (reference sequence).

This chain connects TRBV27 to TRBJ2-1; 9 positions match TRBD2. This clonotype was obtained from a male donor in good health. This CDR3 reads CASGLAHHNEQFF. For the CDR3, the DNA is TGTGCCAGTGGACTAGCGCATCACAATGAGCAGTTCTTC.